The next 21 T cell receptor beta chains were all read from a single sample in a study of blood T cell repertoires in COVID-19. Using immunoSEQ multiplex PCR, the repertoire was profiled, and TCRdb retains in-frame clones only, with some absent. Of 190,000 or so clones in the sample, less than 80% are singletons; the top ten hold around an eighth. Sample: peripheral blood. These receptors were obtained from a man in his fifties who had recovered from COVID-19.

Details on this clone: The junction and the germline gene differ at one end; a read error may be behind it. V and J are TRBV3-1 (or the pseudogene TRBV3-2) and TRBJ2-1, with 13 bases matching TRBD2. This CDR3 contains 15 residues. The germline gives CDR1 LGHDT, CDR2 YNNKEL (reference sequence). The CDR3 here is CASSKGLAGENERFF. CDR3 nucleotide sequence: TGTGCCAGCAGCAAAGGACTAGCGGGAGAAAATGAGCGGTTCTTC.

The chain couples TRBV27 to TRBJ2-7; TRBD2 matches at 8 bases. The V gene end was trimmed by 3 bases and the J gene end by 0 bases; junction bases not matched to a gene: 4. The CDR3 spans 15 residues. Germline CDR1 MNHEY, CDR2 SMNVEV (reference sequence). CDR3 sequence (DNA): TGTGCCAGCAGTTTCGGGACTAGAAGCTCCTACGAGCAGTACTTC. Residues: CASSFGTRSSYEQYF.

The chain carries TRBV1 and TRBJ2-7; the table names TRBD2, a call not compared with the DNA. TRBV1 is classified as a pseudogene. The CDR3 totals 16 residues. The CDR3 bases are TGCACCAGCAGCCAAGACCGGACTAGCGACGGCTACGAGCAGTACTTC. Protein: CTSSQDRTSDGYEQYF.

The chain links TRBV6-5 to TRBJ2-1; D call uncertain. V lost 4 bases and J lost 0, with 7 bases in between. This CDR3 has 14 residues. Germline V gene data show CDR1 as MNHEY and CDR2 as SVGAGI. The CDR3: CASSFKSSYNEQFF. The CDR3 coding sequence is TGTGCCAGCAGTTTCAAGAGCTCCTACAATGAGCAGTTCTTC.

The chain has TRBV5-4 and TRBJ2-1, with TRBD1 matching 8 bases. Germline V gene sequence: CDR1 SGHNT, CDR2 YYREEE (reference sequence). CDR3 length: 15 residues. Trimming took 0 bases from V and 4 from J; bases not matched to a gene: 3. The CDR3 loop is CASSLGQGAYNEQFF. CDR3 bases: TGTGCCAGCAGCTTGGGTCAGGGGGCGTACAATGAGCAGTTCTTC.

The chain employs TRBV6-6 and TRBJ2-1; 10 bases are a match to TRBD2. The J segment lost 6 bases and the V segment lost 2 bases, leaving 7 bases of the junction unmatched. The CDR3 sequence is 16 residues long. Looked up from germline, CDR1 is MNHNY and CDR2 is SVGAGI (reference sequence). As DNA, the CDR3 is TGTGCCAGCAGTTACCAAGCGGGAGGGCTGATCAATGAGCAGTTCTTC. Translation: CASSYQAGGLINEQFF.

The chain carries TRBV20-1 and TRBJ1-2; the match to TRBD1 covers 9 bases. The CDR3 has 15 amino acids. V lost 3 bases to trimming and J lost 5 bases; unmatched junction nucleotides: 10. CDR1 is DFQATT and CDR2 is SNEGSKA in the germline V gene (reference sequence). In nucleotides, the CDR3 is TGCAGTGCTAGTCCCTGGACAGGGGCCGGATATGGCTACACCTTC. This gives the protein CSASPWTGAGYGYTF.

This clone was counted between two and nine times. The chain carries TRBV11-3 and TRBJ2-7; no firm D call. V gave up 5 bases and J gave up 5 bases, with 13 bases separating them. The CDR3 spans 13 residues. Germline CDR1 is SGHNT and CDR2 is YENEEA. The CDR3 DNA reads TGTGCCAGCAGCATAGGGTCCTACGACGAGCAGTACTTC. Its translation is CASSIGSYDEQYF.

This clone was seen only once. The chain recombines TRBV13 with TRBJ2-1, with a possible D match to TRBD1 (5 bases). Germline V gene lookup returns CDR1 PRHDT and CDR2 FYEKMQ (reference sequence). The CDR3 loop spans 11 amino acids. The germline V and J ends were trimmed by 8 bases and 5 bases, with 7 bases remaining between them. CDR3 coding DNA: TGTGCCAGCTCCAGGGACAATGAGCAGTTCTTC. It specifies CASSRDNEQFF.

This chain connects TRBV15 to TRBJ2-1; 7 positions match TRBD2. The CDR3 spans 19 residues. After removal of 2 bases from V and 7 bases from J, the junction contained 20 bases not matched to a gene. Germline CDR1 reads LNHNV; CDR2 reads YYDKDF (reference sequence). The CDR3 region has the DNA TGTGCCACCAGCAGACAGACTAGCCTACTAAGATCGAGAGGGAATGAGCAGTTCTTC. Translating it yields CATSRQTSLLRSRGNEQFF.

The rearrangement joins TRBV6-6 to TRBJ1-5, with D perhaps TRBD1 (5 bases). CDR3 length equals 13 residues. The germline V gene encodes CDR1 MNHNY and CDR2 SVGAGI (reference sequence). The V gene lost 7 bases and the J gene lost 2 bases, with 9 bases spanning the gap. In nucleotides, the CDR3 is TGTGCCAGCACTGACAGTGGCAATCAGCCCCAGCATTTT. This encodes CASTDSGNQPQHF.

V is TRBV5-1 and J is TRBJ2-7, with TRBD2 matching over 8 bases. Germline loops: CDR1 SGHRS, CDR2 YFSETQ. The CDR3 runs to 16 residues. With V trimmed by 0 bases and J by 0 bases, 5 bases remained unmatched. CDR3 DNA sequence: TGCGCCAGCAGCTTGGCCGGCGGGAGGCCCTCCTACGAGCAGTACTTC. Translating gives CASSLAGGRPSYEQYF.

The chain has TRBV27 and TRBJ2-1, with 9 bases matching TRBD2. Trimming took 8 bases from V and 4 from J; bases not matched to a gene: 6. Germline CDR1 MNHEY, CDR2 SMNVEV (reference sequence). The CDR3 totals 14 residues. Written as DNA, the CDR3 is TGTGCCAGCCTCAAACTAGCGGGTTACAATGAGCAGTTCTTC. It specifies CASLKLAGYNEQFF.

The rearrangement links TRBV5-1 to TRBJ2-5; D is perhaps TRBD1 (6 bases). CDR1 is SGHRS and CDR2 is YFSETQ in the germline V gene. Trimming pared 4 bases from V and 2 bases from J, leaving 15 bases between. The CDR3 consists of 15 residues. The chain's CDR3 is CASSLLGTTQETQYF. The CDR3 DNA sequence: TGCGCCAGCAGCCTCCTTGGGACAACGCAAGAGACCCAGTACTTC.

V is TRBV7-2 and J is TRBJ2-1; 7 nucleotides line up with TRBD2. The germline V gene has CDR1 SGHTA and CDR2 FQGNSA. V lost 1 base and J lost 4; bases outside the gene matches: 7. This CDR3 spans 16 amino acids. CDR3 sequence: CASSLDGGSRYNEQFF. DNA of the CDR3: TGTGCCAGCAGCTTAGATGGCGGGAGTAGGTACAATGAGCAGTTCTTC.

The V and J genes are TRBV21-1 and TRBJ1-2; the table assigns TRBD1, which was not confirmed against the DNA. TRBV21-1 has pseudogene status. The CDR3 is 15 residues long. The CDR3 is CASSKGTGGGYGYTF. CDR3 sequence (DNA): TGTGCCAGCAGCAAAGGGACAGGGGGCGGCTATGGCTACACCTTC.

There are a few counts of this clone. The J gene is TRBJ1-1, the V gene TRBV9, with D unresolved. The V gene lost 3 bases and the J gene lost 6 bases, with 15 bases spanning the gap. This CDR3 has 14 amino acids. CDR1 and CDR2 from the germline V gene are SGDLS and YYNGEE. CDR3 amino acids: CASSETGTWAEAFF. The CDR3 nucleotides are TGTGCCAGCAGCGAAACGGGAACGTGGGCTGAAGCTTTCTTT. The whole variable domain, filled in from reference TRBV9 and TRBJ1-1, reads DSGVTQTPKHLITATGQRVTLRCSPRSGDLSVYWYQQSLDQGLQFLIQYYNGEERAKGNILERFSAQQFPDLHSELNLSSLELGDSALYFCASSETGTWAEAFFGQGTRLTVV.

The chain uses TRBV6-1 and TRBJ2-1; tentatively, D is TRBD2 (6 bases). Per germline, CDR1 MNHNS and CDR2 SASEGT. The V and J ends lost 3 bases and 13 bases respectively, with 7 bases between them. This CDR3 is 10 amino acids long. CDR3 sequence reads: CASSEGLQFF. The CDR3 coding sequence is TGTGCCAGCAGTGAGGGACTCCAGTTCTTC.

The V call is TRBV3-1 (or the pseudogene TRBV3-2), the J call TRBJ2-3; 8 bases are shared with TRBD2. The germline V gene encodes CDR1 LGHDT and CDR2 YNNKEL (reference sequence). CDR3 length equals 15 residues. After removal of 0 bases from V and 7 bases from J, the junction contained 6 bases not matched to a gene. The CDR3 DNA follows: TGTGCCAGCAGCCAAGATCTGTCTAGCGGGTATACGCAGTATTTT. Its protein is CASSQDLSSGYTQYF.

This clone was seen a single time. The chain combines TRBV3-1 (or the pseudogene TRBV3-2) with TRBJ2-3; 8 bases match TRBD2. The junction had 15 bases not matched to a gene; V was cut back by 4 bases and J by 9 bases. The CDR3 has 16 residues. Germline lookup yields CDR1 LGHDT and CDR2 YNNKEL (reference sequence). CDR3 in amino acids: CASSPVAGTLTPTQYF. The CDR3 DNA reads TGTGCCAGCAGCCCCGTAGCGGGGACCTTAACCCCCACGCAGTATTTT.

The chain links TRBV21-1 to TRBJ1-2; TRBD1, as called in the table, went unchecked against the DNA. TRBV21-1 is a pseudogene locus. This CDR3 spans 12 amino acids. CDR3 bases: TGTGCCAGCGGGACAGCTAACTATGGCTACACCTTC. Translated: CASGTANYGYTF.